This TCR beta chain was identified in a study of cytomegalovirus exposure and HLA in healthy donors. Findings and limits, study-wide: The only immune exposure information that was available was CMV serostatus. Listed as cytomegalovirus-associated were about 160 TCR beta chains. Productive status was seen about 87% or about 30% of the time for most TCR beta V segments in an earlier analysis.

With 60 Vbeta and 13 Jbeta primers, the PCR was carried out. Using immunoSEQ multiplex PCR, the repertoire was profiled, and TCRdb retains in-frame clones only, with some absent. The sample has about 180,000 clones, around 80% seen once. About this clone: The target antigen is unknown.

V gave up 0 bases and J gave up 8 bases, with 14 bases separating them. This CDR3 comprises 14 residues. Looked up from germline, CDR1 is SGHNT and CDR2 is YYREEE (reference sequence). The sample comprised PBMCs. The source is a man aged 35 to 55 in good health and CMV-seronegative. The chain combines TRBV5-4 with TRBJ1-2; D is undetermined. CDR3: CASSLVRMTGGYTF. Here the CDR3 DNA reads TGTGCCAGCAGCTTGGTACGGATGACGGGAGGCTACACCTTC. The full variable domain, with the rest looked up from reference TRBV5-4 and TRBJ1-2, is ETGVTQSPTHLIKTRGQQVTLRCSSQSGHNTVSWYQQALGQGPQFIFQYYREEENGRGNFPPRFSGLQFPNYSSELNVNALELDDSALYLCASSLVRMTGGYTFGSGTRLTVV.